This T cell receptor beta chain was sequenced for a study of post-analysis software for immune sequencing data. In the study overall: Relapsing-remitting, secondary progressive and progressive-relapsing forms of multiple sclerosis all featured among disease courses. Notes on the study in general: The five TRBV segments detected at higher frequency in patients than in controls included TRBV5-6, TRBV5-1 and TRBV20-1. The study found significantly lower normalized Chao1 diversity in multiple sclerosis patients than in controls.

Trimming took 5 bases from V and 0 from J, leaving 16 bases between them. Germline V lookup: CDR1 SEHNR, CDR2 FQNEAQ (reference sequence). CDR3 length: 16 residues. Concerning this clonotype: What it binds is unknown.

The library was made from cDNA and included unique molecular identifiers. In TCRdb, the PCR reads were re-called with MiXCR into one record per CDR3 protein. The sample lists 750,000 to 950,000 distinct CDR3 sequences; approximately 50% were seen once. The specimen was blood. The chain joins TRBV7-9 to TRBJ1-2; maybe TRBD1 (5 bases). The TCR sequence derives from a girl between 5 and 17 years old with multiple sclerosis. CDR3 sequence: CASSAHGGGANYGYTF. The CDR3 DNA follows: TGTGCCAGCAGCGCACATGGGGGGGGAGCTAACTATGGCTACACCTTC.